The entry below gives a single T cell receptor beta chain sequence along with its context. Trimming shortened V by 2 bases and J by 1 base, and 5 bases separated the two germline ends. CDR1 MNHEY and CDR2 SVGAGI come from the germline V gene. The CDR3 sequence is 14 residues long. This sample is drawn from a study of blood T cell repertoires in COVID-19. Authors' data handling: Reference gene primers were amplified, and this amplification served to estimate nucleated cell counts. The protocol was immunoSEQ multiplex PCR, while the TCRdb copy is restricted to in-frame clones and leaves out a portion. Clonal size and the V and J genes are those of that table, whereas D and trimming came from the DNA. This sample carries under 300,000 clones, roughly 88% of them seen once, and the ten largest clones take roughly 0.8%.

The origin of this receptor is a woman aged 25 to 39 with acute or convalescent COVID-19. Sequencing was carried out using peripheral blood. The chain joins TRBV6-5 to TRBJ2-2; unclear D gene. DNA of the CDR3: TGTGCCAGCAGTTACGTACAGAACACCGGGGAGCTGTTTTTT. It encodes CASSYVQNTGELFF.